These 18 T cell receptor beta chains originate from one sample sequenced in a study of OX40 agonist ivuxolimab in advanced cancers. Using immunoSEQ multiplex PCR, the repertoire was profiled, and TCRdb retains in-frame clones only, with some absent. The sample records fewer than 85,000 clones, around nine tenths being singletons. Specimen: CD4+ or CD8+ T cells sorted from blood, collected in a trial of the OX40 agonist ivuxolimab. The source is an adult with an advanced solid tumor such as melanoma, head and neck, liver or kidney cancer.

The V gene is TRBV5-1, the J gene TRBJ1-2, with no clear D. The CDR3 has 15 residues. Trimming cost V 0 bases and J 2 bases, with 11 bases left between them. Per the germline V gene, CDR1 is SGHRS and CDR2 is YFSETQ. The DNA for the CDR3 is TGCGCCAGCAGCTTGGGTGGGATAGGAAACTATGGCTACACCTTC. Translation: CASSLGGIGNYGYTF.

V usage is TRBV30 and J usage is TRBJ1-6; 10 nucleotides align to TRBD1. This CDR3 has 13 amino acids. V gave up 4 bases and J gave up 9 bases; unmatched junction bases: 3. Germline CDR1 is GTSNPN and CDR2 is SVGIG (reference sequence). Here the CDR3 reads CAWTRDRGSPLHF. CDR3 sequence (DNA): TGTGCCTGGACCCGGGACAGGGGTTCACCCCTCCACTTT. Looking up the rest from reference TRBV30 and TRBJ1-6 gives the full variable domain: SQTIHQWPATLVQPVGSPLSLECTVEGTSNPNLYWYRQAAGRGLQLLFYSVGIGQISSEVPQNLSASRPQDRQFILSSKKLLLSDSGFYLCAWTRDRGSPLHFGNGTRLTVT.

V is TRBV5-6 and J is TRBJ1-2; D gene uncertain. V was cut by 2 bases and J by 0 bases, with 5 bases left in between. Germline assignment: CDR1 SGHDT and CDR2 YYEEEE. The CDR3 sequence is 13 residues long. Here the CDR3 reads CASSLESNYGYTF. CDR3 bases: TGTGCCAGCAGCTTAGAGTCTAACTATGGCTACACCTTC. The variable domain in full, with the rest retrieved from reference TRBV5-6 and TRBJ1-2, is DAGVTQSPTHLIKTRGQQVTLRCSPKSGHDTVSWYQQALGQGPQFIFQYYEEEERQRGNFPDRFSGHQFPNYSSELNVNALLLGDSALYLCASSLESNYGYTFGSGTRLTVV.

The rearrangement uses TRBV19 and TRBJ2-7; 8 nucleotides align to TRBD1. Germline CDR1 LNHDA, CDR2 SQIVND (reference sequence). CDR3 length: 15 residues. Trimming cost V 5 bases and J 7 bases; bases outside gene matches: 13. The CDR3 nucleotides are TGTGCCAGTAGTTCCGCCTCGGACAGGGCGGGAGAGCAGTACTTC. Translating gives CASSSASDRAGEQYF.

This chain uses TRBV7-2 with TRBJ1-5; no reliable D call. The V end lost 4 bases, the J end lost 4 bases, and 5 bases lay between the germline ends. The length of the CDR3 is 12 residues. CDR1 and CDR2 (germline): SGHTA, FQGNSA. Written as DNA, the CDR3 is TGTGCCAGCAGCTCCCCTAATCAGCCCCAGCATTTT. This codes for CASSSPNQPQHF.

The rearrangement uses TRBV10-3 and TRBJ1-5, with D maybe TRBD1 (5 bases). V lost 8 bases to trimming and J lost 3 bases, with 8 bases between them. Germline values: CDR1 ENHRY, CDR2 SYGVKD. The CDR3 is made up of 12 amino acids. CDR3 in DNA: TGTGCCATCGGGGCAATCAATCAGCCCCAGCATTTT. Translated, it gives CAIGAINQPQHF.

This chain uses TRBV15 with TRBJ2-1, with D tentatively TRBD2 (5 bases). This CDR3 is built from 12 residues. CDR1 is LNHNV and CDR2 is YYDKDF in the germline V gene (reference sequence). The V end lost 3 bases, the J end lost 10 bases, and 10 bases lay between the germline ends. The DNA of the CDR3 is TGTGCCACCAGCAGGGACTTTCGGGAGCAGTTCTTC. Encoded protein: CATSRDFREQFF.

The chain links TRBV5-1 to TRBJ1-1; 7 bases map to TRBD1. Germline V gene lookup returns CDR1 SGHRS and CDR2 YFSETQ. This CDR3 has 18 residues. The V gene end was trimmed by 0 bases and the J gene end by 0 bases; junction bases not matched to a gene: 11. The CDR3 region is CASSLATGVSTVNTEAFF. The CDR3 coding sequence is TGCGCCAGCAGCTTGGCTACAGGGGTTTCTACGGTGAACACTGAAGCTTTCTTT.

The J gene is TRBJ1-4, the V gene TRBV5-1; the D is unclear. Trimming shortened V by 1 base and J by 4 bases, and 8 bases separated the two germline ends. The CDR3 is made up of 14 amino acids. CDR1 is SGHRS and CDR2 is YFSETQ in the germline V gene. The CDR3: CASSLSSGNEKLFF. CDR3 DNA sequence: TGCGCCAGCAGCTTGAGTTCGGGTAATGAAAAACTGTTTTTT.

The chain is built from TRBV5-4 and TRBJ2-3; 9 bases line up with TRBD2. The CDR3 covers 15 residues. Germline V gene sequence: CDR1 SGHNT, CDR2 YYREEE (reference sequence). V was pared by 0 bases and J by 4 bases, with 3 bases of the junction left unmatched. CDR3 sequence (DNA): TGTGCCAGCAGCTTGGGCGGGAGGGCCCCAGATACGCAGTATTTT. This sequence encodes CASSLGGRAPDTQYF.

CDR3 sequence: CASSPIYVEQFF. CDR3 DNA: TGTGCCAGCTCACCTATCTACGTTGAGCAGTTCTTC. The V and J genes are TRBV18 and TRBJ2-1; D unclear. Per germline, CDR1 KGHSH and CDR2 LQKENI. Trimming removed 3 bases at V and 9 bases at J, with 9 bases between. This CDR3 has 12 residues.

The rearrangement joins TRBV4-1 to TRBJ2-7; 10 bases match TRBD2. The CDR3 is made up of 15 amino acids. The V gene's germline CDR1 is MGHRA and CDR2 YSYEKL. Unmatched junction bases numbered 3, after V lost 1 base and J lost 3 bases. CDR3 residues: CASSQGTSGFYEQYF. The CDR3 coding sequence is TGCGCCAGCAGCCAAGGGACTAGCGGCTTCTACGAGCAGTACTTC.

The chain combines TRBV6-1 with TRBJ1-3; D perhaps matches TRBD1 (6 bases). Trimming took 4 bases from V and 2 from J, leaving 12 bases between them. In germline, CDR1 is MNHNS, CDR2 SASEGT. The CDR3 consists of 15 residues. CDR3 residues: CASSGDTSPGNTIYF. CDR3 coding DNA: TGTGCCAGCAGTGGGGACACGAGCCCTGGAAACACCATATATTTT.

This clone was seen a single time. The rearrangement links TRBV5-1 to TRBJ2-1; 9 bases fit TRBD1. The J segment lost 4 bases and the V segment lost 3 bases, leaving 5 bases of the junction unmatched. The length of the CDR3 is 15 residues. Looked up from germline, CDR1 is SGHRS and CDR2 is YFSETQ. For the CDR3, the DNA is TGCGCCAGCAGCTCGCCGGGACAGGGATACAATGAGCAGTTCTTC. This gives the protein CASSSPGQGYNEQFF.

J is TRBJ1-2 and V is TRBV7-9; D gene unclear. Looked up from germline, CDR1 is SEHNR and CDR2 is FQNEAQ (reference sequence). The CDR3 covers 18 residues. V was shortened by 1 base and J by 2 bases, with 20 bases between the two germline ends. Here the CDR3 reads CASSLDWVGRTFNYGYTF. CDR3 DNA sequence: TGTGCCAGCAGCTTAGACTGGGTCGGGAGGACCTTCAACTATGGCTACACCTTC.

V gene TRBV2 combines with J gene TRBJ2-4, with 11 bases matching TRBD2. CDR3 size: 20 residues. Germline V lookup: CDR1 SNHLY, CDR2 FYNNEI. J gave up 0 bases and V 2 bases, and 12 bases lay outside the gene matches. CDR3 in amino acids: CASSELRLAGSGLAKNIQYF. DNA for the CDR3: TGTGCCAGCAGTGAACTTCGACTAGCGGGGAGCGGCTTAGCCAAAAACATTCAGTACTTC.

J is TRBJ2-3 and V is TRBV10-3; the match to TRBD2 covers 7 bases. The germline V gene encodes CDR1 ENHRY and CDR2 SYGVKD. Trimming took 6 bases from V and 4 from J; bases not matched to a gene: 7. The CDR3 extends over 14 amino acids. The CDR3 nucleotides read TGTGCCATCAGCCTGACTAGCTTCGCAGATACGCAGTATTTT. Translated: CAISLTSFADTQYF.

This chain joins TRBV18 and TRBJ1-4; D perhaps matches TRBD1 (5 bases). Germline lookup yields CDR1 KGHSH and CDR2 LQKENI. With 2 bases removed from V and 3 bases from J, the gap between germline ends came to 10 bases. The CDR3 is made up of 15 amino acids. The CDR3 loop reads CASSPMVGPNEKLFF. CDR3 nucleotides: TGTGCCAGCTCACCAATGGTGGGGCCTAATGAAAAACTGTTTTTT.